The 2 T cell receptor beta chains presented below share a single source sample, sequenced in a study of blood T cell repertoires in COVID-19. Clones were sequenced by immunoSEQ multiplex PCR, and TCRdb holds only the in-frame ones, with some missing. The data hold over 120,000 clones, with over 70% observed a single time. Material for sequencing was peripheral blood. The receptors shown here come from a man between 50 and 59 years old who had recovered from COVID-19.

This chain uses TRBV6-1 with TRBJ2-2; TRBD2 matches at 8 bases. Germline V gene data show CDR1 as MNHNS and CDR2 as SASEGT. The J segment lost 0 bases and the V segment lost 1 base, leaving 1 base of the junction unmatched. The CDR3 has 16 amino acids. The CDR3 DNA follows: TGTGCCAGCAGTGAAGGGACTAGCCCGAACACCGGGGAGCTGTTTTTT. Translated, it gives CASSEGTSPNTGELFF.

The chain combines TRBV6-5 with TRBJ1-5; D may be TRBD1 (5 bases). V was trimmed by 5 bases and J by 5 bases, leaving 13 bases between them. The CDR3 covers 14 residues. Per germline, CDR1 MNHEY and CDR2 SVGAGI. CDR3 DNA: TGTGCCAGCAGTCCGGGGGGGGAGCATCAGCCCCAGCATTTT. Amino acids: CASSPGGEHQPQHF.